The sequence of this TCR beta chain was determined in a study of T cell responses to AZD1222 COVID-19 vaccine. Study outcomes and limitations: Most donors were white British, females outnumbered males, and clonal diversity was possibly underestimated.

Concerning this clone itself: No antigen is known for it.

Germline lookup yields CDR1 SGHAT and CDR2 FQNNGV. The CDR3 covers 12 residues. The V gene lost 8 bases and the J gene lost 4 bases, with 11 bases spanning the gap. Repertoires were generated with immunoSEQ multiplex PCR, while TCRdb's copy carries only in-frame clones and drops some. The repertoire holds fewer than 95,000 clones, 85% to 90% seen once, with under 35% in the top ten. This material consisted of peripheral blood, taken on day 0 of AZD1222 vaccination. The chain has TRBV11-2 and TRBJ1-2, with unresolved D. This TCR was sampled from an adult in good health. The CDR3 here is CASHGRTYGYTF. DNA of the CDR3: TGTGCCAGCCACGGGCGGACCTATGGCTACACCTTC.